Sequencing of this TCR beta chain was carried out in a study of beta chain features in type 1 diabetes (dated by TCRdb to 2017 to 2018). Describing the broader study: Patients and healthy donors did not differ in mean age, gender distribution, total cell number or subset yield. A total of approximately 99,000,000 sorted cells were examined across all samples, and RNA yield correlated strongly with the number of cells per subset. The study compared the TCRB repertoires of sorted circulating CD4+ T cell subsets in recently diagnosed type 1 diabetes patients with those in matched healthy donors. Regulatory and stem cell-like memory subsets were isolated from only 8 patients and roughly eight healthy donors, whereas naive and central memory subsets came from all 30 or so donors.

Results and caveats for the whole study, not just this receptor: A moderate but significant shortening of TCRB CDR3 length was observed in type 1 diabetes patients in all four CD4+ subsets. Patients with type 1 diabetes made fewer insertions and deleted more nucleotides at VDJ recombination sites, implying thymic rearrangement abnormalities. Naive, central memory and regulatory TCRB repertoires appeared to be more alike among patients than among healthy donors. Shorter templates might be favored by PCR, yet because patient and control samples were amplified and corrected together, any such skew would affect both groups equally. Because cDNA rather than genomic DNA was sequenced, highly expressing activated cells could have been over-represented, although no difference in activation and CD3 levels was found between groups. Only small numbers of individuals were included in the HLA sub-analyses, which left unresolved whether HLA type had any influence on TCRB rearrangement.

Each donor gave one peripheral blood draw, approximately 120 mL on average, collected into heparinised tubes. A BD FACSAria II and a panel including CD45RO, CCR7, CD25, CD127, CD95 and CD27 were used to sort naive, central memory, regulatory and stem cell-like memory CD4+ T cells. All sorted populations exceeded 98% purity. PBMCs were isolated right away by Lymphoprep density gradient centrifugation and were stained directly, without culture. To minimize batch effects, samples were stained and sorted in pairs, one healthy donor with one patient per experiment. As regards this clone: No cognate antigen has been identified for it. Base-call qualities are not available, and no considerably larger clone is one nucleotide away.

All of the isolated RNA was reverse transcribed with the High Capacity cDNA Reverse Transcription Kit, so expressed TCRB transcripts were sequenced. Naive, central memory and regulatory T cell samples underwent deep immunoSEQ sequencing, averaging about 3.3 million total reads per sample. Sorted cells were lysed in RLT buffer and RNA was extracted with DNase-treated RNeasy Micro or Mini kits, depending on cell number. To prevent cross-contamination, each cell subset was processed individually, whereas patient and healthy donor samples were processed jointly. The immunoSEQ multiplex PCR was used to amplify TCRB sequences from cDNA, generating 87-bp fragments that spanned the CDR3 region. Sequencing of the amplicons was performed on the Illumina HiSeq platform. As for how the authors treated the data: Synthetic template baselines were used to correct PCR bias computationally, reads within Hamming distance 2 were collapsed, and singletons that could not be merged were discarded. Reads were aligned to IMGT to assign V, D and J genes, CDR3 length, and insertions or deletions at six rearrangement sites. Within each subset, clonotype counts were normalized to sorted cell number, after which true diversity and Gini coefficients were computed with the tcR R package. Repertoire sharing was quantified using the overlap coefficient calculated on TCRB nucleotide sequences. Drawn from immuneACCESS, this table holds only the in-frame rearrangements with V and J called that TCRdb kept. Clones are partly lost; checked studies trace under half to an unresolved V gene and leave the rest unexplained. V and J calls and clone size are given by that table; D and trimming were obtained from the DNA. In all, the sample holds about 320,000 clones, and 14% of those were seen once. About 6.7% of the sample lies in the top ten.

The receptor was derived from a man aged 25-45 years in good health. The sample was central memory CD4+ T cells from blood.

The DNA is as follows: TGTGCCAGCAGCTTTGACGGGGAAGTTTCACCCCTCCACTTT. This is translated as CASSFDGEVSPLHF. This sequence uses TRBV7-6 and TRBJ1-6, with the D gene uncertain. CDR3 length: 14 amino acids, cysteine to phenylalanine. Only the CDR3 DNA stays, 42 bases, in frame from base 1. CDR1 and CDR2 (SGHVS, FNYEAQ) derive from the germline V gene. V sheds 3 bases and J sheds 9 bases, leaving 12 bases between their ends. Supplemented by the reference TRBV7-6 and TRBJ1-6 proteins around the CDR3, the complete variable domain is GAGVSQSPRYKVTKRGQDVALRCDPISGHVSLYWYRQALGQGPEFLTYFNYEAQQDKSGLPNDRFSAERPEGSISTLTIQRTEQRDSAMYRCASSFDGEVSPLHFGNGTRLTVT.